Following are 26 T cell receptor beta chains from one sample sequenced in a study of PD-1 blockade in mismatch repair-deficient tumors. Method: immunoSEQ multiplex PCR; TCRdb's copy keeps in-frame clones and lacks some. The sample includes tens of thousands of clones, roughly 80% seen only once; the top ten take roughly 2.7%. The source was peripheral blood, collected 12 weeks after starting pembrolizumab. The receptor source for this set is an adult with mismatch repair-deficient cancer.

The chain is built from TRBV30 and TRBJ2-1; D not certain. The CDR3 consists of 11 residues. Germline CDR1 reads GTSNPN; CDR2 reads SVGIG (reference sequence). V was trimmed by 0 bases and J by 9 bases, leaving 6 bases between them. CDR3 amino acids: CAWSVRVEQFF. CDR3 DNA sequence: TGTGCCTGGAGTGTACGGGTTGAGCAGTTCTTC.

This chain joins TRBV30 and TRBJ1-2; D not certain. CDR3 length: 11 amino acids. CDR1 and CDR2 (germline): GTSNPN, SVGIG (reference sequence). The V end lost 0 bases, the J end lost 8 bases, and 7 bases lay between the germline ends. CDR3 in amino acids: CAWSVGQGYTF. The DNA for the CDR3 is TGTGCCTGGAGTGTAGGTCAAGGCTACACCTTC.

This rearrangement joins TRBV10-3 to TRBJ2-1; tentative D call: TRBD2 (5 bases). V lost 3 bases and J lost 0, with 15 bases in between. There are 17 residues in the CDR3. Germline assignment: CDR1 ENHRY and CDR2 SYGVKD. CDR3 sequence: CAISDRISESSYNEQFF. For the CDR3, the DNA is TGTGCCATCAGTGATAGGATTAGCGAGAGCTCCTACAATGAGCAGTTCTTC.

V is TRBV6-6 and J is TRBJ2-3, with unresolved D. Trimming removed 6 bases at V and 3 bases at J, with 7 bases between. CDR1 is MNHNY, CDR2 SVGAGI, per germline (reference sequence). CDR3 length: 12 amino acids. The CDR3 spells CASRKLTDTQYF. The CDR3 DNA sequence: TGTGCCAGCAGAAAACTAACAGATACGCAGTATTTT.

This clone showed up just once. The chain has TRBV6-5 and TRBJ2-1, with TRBD1 as a possible D gene (5 bases). The CDR3 spans 13 residues. Germline CDR1 MNHEY, CDR2 SVGAGI. The V gene lost 11 bases and the J gene lost 7 bases, with 18 bases spanning the gap. CDR3 amino acids: CAGPPAGSNEQFF. The CDR3 bases are TGTGCCGGCCCCCCGGCAGGGTCGAATGAGCAGTTCTTC.

This sequence joins TRBV6-1 and TRBJ1-5, with a weak D call TRBD1 (5 bases). This CDR3 is 13 amino acids long. V lost 2 bases, J lost 6 bases, and 8 bases lay in between. CDR1 is MNHNS and CDR2 is SASEGT in the germline V gene. For the CDR3, the DNA is TGTGCCAGCAGTGAAAGGGGCTCTCAGCCCCAGCATTTT. Its translation is CASSERGSQPQHF.

The chain combines TRBV19 with TRBJ1-4; no definite D call. V lost 2 bases and J 4 bases, leaving 11 bases between the germline ends. The CDR3 covers 15 residues. From germline, CDR1 is LNHDA and CDR2 SQIVND (reference sequence). CDR3 region: CASSIFSGFNEKLFF. CDR3 bases: TGTGCCAGTAGTATATTTTCAGGATTTAATGAAAAACTGTTTTTT.

V and J are TRBV30 and TRBJ2-6, with a weak D call TRBD2 (5 bases). Germline loops: CDR1 GTSNPN, CDR2 SVGIG (reference sequence). The V end was cut by 2 bases, the J end by 2 bases, with 10 bases between. The CDR3 sequence is 15 residues long. CDR3 DNA: TGTGCCTGGAGTCTCGGGAAAGCTGGGGCCAACGTCCTGACTTTC. Protein product: CAWSLGKAGANVLTF. Together with reference TRBV30 and TRBJ2-6, the CDR3 gives the full variable domain: SQTIHQWPATLVQPVGSPLSLECTVEGTSNPNLYWYRQAAGRGLQLLFYSVGIGQISSEVPQNLSASRPQDRQFILSSKKLLLSDSGFYLCAWSLGKAGANVLTFGAGSRLTVL.

V usage is TRBV7-2 and J usage is TRBJ2-7, with D possibly TRBD2 on 5 matching bases. The V and J ends lost 5 bases and 0 bases respectively, with 14 bases between them. The CDR3 runs to 15 residues. Looked up from germline, CDR1 is SGHTA and CDR2 is FQGNSA. The CDR3 DNA reads TGTGCCAGCAGCCCCAGGACTGTGAGCTCCTACGAGCAGTACTTC. This encodes CASSPRTVSSYEQYF.

This clone was seen more than once but under ten times. The same CDR3 can be traced to other DNA sequences in this sample. The genes are TRBV30 and TRBJ1-4, with D tentatively TRBD1 (6 bases). The V gene's germline CDR1 is GTSNPN and CDR2 SVGIG (reference sequence). This CDR3 is built from 13 residues. The ends were cut back, 0 bases at V and 4 bases at J, with 6 bases in the middle. CDR3 residues: CAWSVGGNEKLFF. The CDR3 coding sequence is TGTGCCTGGAGTGTAGGGGGTAATGAAAAACTGTTTTTT.

This rearrangement joins TRBV16 to TRBJ2-7; 7 bases match TRBD1. The junction had 7 bases not matched to a gene; V was cut back by 0 bases and J by 2 bases. Germline assignment: CDR1 KGHSY and CDR2 FQNENV. The CDR3 extends over 16 amino acids. The CDR3 is CASSQSLQGHTYEQYF. The CDR3 bases are TGTGCCAGCAGCCAATCTTTACAGGGGCACACCTACGAGCAGTACTTC.

The gene calls are TRBV7-2 and TRBJ1-2; TRBD1 matches at 7 bases. Germline CDR1 reads SGHTA; CDR2 reads FQGNSA. V trimming: 2 bases; J trimming: 3 bases; junction bases outside the gene matches: 3. CDR3 length equals 14 residues. The CDR3 DNA sequence: TGTGCCAGCAGCTTAACAGGGGAACACTATGGCTACACCTTC. Protein product: CASSLTGEHYGYTF.

V usage is TRBV19 and J usage is TRBJ1-3, with TRBD1 as a possible D gene (6 bases). V was trimmed by 5 bases and J by 1 base, leaving 9 bases between them. The CDR3 consists of 14 residues. Germline V lookup: CDR1 LNHDA, CDR2 SQIVND (reference sequence). The CDR3 bases are TGTGCCAGTAGTGCCGGACAGTCTGGAAACACCATATATTTT. It translates to CASSAGQSGNTIYF.

The chain employs TRBV30 and TRBJ1-1; a weak D match, TRBD1 (5 bases). Trimming pared 1 base from V and 10 bases from J, leaving 13 bases between. The germline V gene has CDR1 GTSNPN and CDR2 SVGIG (reference sequence). This CDR3 has 12 amino acids. CDR3 residues: CAWSGGVGLAFF. CDR3 in DNA: TGTGCCTGGAGTGGGGGGGTTGGGTTAGCTTTCTTT. Using reference TRBV30 and TRBJ1-1 for the parts outside the CDR3, the full variable domain is SQTIHQWPATLVQPVGSPLSLECTVEGTSNPNLYWYRQAAGRGLQLLFYSVGIGQISSEVPQNLSASRPQDRQFILSSKKLLLSDSGFYLCAWSGGVGLAFFGQGTRLTVV.

V is TRBV4-2 and J is TRBJ2-5; D remains ambiguous. The germline gives CDR1 LGHNA, CDR2 YNFKEQ. V shed 4 bases and J shed 3 bases, with 9 bases lying between them. The CDR3 is 13 amino acids. CDR3 nucleotide sequence: TGTGCCAGCAGCCCCTATCTAAAAGAGACCCAGTACTTC. Its protein is CASSPYLKETQYF.

V and J are TRBV19 and TRBJ2-3, with D perhaps TRBD2 (7 bases). The CDR3 totals 14 residues. Germline V gene data show CDR1 as LNHDA and CDR2 as SQIVND (reference sequence). Trimming pared 5 bases from V and 4 bases from J, leaving 13 bases between. The CDR3 loop is CASSLPGGPDTQYF. CDR3 nucleotides: TGTGCCAGTAGTCTCCCCGGGGGGCCAGATACGCAGTATTTT.

The gene calls are TRBV2 and TRBJ2-1, with 7 nucleotides matching TRBD2. CDR1 is SNHLY, CDR2 FYNNEI, per germline. With V trimmed by 10 bases and J by 6 bases, 15 bases remained unmatched. This CDR3 has 15 amino acids. CDR3: CATRVGPRGGNEQFF. The CDR3 nucleotides read TGTGCCACCAGAGTTGGACCTCGCGGGGGCAATGAGCAGTTCTTC.

This clone was observed a few times. V and J are TRBV7-9 and TRBJ2-7, with 8 bases lining up with TRBD2. CDR1 and CDR2 from the germline V gene are SEHNR and FQNEAQ (reference sequence). The CDR3 consists of 15 residues. Trimming cost V 2 bases and J 2 bases; bases outside gene matches: 5. Here the CDR3 reads CASSLSSGRAYEQYF. CDR3 in DNA: TGTGCCAGCAGCTTATCCTCCGGGAGGGCCTACGAGCAGTACTTC.

The rearrangement uses TRBV6-1 and TRBJ2-2; unclear D gene. This CDR3 region has 15 residues. With 4 bases removed from V and 4 bases from J, the gap between germline ends came to 13 bases. Germline V gives CDR1 MNHNS, CDR2 SASEGT. DNA of the CDR3: TGTGCCAGCAGTGGCCAGATGGTAGGCACCGGGGAGCTGTTTTTT. Its translation is CASSGQMVGTGELFF.

This chain connects TRBV27 to TRBJ2-3, with D maybe TRBD1 (8 bases). This CDR3 has 16 amino acids. V gave up 0 bases and J gave up 10 bases, with 20 bases separating them. Germline assignment: CDR1 MNHEY and CDR2 SMNVEV (reference sequence). The CDR3 DNA reads as TGTGCCAGCAGTTTATCTTATGGACAGGGAGGGGGGCCGCAGTATTTT. The encoded protein is CASSLSYGQGGGPQYF.

The gene calls are TRBV30 and TRBJ2-1, with D perhaps matching TRBD2 (6 bases). Trimming shortened V by 7 bases and J by 4 bases, and 11 bases separated the two germline ends. CDR3 length: 12 residues. Germline loops: CDR1 GTSNPN, CDR2 SVGIG (reference sequence). DNA for the CDR3: TGTGCCTTCTCGCGGGGTTACAATGAGCAGTTCTTC. Translation: CAFSRGYNEQFF.

V and J are TRBV9 and TRBJ2-7; TRBD2 matches 7 bases. J was trimmed by 5 bases and V by 4 bases; bases with no gene match: 15. Germline CDR1 SGDLS, CDR2 YYNGEE. The length of the CDR3 is 16 residues. Here the CDR3 DNA reads TGTGCCAGCAGCCACCATCGGGAGGCGGATCGAAACGAGCAGTACTTC. Translated: CASSHHREADRNEQYF.

V gene TRBV6-5 combines with J gene TRBJ1-1; possible D gene TRBD1, 5 bases. CDR3 length: 16 amino acids. The germline V and J ends were trimmed by 2 bases and 1 base, with 14 bases remaining between them. Germline CDR1 and CDR2: MNHEY and SVGAGI. The CDR3 DNA is TGTGCCAGCAGTTACCGAGAGGGACGCCCGAACACTGAAGCTTTCTTT. It specifies CASSYREGRPNTEAFF.

The chain links TRBV2 to TRBJ1-5; D unclear. Trimming pared 1 base from V and 0 bases from J, leaving 4 bases between. The CDR3 runs to 14 residues. Germline values: CDR1 SNHLY, CDR2 FYNNEI. The chain's CDR3 is CASSEGHSNQPQHF. Written as DNA, the CDR3 is TGTGCCAGCAGTGAAGGGCATAGCAATCAGCCCCAGCATTTT.

The V and J genes are TRBV6-1 and TRBJ2-7; D uncertain. Trimming left V 6 bases short and J 4 bases short, with 10 bases between. CDR3 length: 12 residues. CDR1 MNHNS and CDR2 SASEGT come from the germline V gene. CDR3 in amino acids: CASRQQLYEQYF. The CDR3 DNA is TGTGCCAGCAGGCAGCAGCTGTACGAGCAGTACTTC.

The V gene is TRBV2, the J gene TRBJ1-1, with a weak D call TRBD1 (6 bases). The V gene's germline CDR1 is SNHLY and CDR2 FYNNEI. Trimming removed 2 bases from V and 1 base from J, with 8 bases in between. This CDR3 has 14 amino acids. For the CDR3, the DNA is TGTGCCAGCAGTGAACAGGGGAAGAACACTGAAGCTTTCTTT. Its translation is CASSEQGKNTEAFF.